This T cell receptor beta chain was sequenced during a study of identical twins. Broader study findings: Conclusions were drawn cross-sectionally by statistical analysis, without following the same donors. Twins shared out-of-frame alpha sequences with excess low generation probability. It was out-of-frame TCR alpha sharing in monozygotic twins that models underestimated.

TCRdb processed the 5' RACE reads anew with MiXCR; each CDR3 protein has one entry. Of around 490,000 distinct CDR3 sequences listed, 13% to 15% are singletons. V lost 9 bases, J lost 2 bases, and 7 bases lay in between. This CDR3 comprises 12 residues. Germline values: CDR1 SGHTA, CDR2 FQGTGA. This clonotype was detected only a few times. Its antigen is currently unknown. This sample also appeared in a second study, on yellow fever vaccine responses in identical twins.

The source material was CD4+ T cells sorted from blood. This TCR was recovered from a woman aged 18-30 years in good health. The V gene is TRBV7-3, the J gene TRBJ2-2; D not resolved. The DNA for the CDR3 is TGTGCCAGTTGCGAAAACACCGGGGAGCTGTTTTTT. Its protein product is CASCENTGELFF.